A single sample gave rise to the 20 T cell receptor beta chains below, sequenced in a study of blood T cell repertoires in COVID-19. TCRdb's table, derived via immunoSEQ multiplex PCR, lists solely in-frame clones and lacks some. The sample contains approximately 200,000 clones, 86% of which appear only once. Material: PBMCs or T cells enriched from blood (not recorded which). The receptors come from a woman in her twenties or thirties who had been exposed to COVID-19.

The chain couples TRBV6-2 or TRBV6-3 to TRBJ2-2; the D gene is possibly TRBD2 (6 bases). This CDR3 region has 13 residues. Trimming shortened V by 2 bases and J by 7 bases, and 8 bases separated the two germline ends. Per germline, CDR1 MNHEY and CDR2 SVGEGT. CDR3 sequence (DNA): TGTGCCAGCAGTTACGCGACTAGCGGGGAGCTGTTTTTT. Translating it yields CASSYATSGELFF.

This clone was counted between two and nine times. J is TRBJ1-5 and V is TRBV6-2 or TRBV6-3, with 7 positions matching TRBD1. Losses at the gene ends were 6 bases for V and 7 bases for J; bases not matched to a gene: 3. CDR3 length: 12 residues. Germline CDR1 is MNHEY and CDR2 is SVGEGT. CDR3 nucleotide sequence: TGTGCCAGCAGCCAACAGGGGCAGCCCCAGCATTTT. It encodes CASSQQGQPQHF.

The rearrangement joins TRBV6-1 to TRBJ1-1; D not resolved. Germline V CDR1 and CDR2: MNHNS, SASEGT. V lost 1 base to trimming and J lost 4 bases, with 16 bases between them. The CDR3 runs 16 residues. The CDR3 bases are TGTGCCAGCAGTGAAGGTCCTCGGGGAGCCTTCACTGAAGCTTTCTTT. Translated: CASSEGPRGAFTEAFF.

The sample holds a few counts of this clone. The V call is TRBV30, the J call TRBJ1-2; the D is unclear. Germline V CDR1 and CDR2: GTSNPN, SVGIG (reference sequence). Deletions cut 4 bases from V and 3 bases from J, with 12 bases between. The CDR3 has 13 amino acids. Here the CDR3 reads CAWMAPGYYGYTF. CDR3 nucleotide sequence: TGTGCCTGGATGGCTCCCGGGTACTATGGCTACACCTTC.

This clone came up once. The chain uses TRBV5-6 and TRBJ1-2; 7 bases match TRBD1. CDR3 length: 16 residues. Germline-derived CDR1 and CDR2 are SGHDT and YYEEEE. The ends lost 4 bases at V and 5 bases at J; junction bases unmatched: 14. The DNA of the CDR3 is TGTGCCAGCAGCCCCCGGGTTCGGGACAGCATGTATGGCTACACCTTC. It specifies CASSPRVRDSMYGYTF.

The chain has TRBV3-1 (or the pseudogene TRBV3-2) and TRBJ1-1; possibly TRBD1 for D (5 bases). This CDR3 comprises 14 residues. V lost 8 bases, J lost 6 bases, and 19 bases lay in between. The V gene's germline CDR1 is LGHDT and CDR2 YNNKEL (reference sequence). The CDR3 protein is CASASFGRGAEAFF. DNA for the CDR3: TGTGCCAGCGCCTCATTCGGGAGGGGCGCTGAAGCTTTCTTT.

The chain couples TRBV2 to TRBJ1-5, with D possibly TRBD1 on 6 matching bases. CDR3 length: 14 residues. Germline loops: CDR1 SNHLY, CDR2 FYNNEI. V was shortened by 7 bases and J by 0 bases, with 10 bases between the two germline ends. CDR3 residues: CASKTRGSNQPQHF. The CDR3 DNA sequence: TGTGCCAGCAAGACCAGGGGTAGCAATCAGCCCCAGCATTTT.

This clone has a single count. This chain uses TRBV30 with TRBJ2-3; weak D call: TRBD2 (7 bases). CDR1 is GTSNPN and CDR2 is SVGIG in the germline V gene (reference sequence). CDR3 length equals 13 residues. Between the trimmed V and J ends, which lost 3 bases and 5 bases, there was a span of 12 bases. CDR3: CAWSGGRGDTQYF. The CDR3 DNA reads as TGTGCCTGGAGCGGGGGGCGTGGAGATACGCAGTATTTT. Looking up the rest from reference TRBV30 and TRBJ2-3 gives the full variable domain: SQTIHQWPATLVQPVGSPLSLECTVEGTSNPNLYWYRQAAGRGLQLLFYSVGIGQISSEVPQNLSASRPQDRQFILSSKKLLLSDSGFYLCAWSGGRGDTQYFGPGTRLTVL.

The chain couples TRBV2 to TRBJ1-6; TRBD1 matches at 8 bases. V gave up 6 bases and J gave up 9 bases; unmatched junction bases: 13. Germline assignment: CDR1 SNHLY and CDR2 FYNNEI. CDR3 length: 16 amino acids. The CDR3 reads CASSRGQGPLGSPLHF. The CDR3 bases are TGTGCCAGCAGCCGCGGACAGGGACCATTAGGTTCACCCCTCCACTTT.

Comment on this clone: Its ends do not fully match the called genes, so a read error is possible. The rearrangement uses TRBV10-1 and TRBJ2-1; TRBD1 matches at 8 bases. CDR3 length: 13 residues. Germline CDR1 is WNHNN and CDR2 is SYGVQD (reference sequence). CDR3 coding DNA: TGCGCCAGCAGCAGACAGGGGCCCAATGGGCAGTTCTTC. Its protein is CASSRQGPNGQFF.

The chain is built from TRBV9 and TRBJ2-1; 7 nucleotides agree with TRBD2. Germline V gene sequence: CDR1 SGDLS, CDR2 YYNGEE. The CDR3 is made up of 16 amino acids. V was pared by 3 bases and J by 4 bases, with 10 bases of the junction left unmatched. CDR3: CASSASSGTKYNEQFF. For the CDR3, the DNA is TGTGCCAGCAGCGCCAGTTCCGGGACTAAGTACAATGAGCAGTTCTTC.

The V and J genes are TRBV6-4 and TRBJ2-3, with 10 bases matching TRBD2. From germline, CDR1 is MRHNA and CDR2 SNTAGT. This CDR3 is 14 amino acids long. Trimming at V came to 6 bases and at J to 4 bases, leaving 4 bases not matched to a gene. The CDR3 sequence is CASSAGTSADTQYF. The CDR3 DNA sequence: TGTGCCAGCAGCGCCGGGACTAGCGCAGATACGCAGTATTTT.

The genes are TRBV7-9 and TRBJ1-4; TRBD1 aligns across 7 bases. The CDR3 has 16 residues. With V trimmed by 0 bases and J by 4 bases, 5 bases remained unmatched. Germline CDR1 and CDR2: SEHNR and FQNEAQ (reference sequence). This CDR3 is CASSLALTGDNEKLFF. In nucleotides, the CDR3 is TGTGCCAGCAGCTTAGCGCTTACAGGGGATAATGAAAAACTGTTTTTT.

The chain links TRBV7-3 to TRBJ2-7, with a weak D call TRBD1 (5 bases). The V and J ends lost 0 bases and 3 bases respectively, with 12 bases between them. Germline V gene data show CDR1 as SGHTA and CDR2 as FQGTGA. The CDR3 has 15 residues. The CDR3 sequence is CASSLTLGADYEQYF. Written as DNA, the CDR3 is TGTGCCAGCAGCTTAACGTTAGGGGCAGACTACGAGCAGTACTTC. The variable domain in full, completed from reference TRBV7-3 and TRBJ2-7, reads GAGVSQTPSNKVTEKGKYVELRCDPISGHTALYWYRQSLGQGPEFLIYFQGTGAADDSGLPNDRFFAVRPEGSVSTLKIQRTERGDSAVYLCASSLTLGADYEQYFGPGTRLTVT.

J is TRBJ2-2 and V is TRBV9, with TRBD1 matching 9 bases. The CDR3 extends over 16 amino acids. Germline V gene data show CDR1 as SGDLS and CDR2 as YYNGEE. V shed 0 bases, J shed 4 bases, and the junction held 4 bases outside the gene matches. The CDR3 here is CASSVGGTGFTGELFF. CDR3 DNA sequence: TGTGCCAGCAGCGTAGGCGGGACAGGGTTCACCGGGGAGCTGTTTTTT.

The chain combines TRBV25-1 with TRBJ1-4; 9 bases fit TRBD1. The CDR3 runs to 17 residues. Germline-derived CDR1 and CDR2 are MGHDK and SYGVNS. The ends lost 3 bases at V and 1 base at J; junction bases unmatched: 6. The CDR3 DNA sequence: TGTGCCAGCAGTGAGCCCGGACAGGGGTTAACTAATGAAAAACTGTTTTTT. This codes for CASSEPGQGLTNEKLFF.

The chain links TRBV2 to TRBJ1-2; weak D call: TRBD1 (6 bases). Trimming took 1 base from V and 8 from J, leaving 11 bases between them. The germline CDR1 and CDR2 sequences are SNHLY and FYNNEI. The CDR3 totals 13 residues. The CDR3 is CASSEDVRGGYTF. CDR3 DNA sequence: TGTGCCAGCAGTGAAGATGTAAGGGGGGGCTACACCTTC.

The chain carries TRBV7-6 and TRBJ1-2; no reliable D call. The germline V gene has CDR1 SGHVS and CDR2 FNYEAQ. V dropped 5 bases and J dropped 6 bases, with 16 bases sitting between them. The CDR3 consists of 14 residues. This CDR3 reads CASSLAGEGDGYTF. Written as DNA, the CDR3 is TGTGCCAGCAGCCTCGCCGGGGAGGGCGATGGCTACACCTTC.

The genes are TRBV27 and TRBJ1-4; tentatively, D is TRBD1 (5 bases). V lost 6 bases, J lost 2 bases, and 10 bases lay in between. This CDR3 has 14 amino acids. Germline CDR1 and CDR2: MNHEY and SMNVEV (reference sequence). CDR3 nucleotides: TGTGCCAGCAGCAGACAGAGGACTAATGAAAAACTGTTTTTT. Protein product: CASSRQRTNEKLFF.

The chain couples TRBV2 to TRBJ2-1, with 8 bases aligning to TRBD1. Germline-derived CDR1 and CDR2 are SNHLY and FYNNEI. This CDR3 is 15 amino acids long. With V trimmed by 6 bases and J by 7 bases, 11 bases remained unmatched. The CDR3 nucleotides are TGTGCCAGCAGGAAGGACAGGGTTAGGGAGAATGAGCAGTTCTTC. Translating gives CASRKDRVRENEQFF.